Below are 10 T cell receptor beta chains sequenced from a single sample in a study of a mutant IDH1 vaccine in newly diagnosed glioma (dated by TCRdb to the early 2020s). Library method: the immunoSEQ multiplex PCR assay. As stored in TCRdb, this immuneACCESS dataset retains in-frame rearrangements with V and J assigned. A fraction of the clones does not appear; measured against another copy, unresolved V genes explain less than half of the discrepancy, and the remainder lacks a known reason. Here the sample has about 42,000 clones; approximately 85% occur a single time. Clones ranked in the top ten supply approximately 1.7% of the sample. Explained via the paper, the time point label denotes: week 5, during vaccination. Each vaccine dose, consisting of 300 ug of a 20-mer mutant IDH1 peptide in Montanide, was administered subcutaneously with topical imiquimod. These receptors lack a known antigen.

Sequencing used PBMCs, obtained from a glioma patient whose treatment included an IDH1 peptide vaccine. These receptors were collected from a man aged 40-55 years with glioma.

The J gene is TRBJ1-3, the V gene TRBV7-9; no clear D. V was shortened by 8 bases and J by 0 bases, with 20 bases between the two germline ends. Per germline, CDR1 SEHNR and CDR2 FQNEAQ (reference sequence). The CDR3 runs 17 residues. DNA for the CDR3: TGTGCCAGCTTCAGGAGAGACTTAAACCTCTCTGGAAACACCATATATTTT. This gives the protein CASFRRDLNLSGNTIYF.

This sequence joins TRBV9 and TRBJ2-4; 9 positions agree with TRBD1. The germline gives CDR1 SGDLS, CDR2 YYNGEE. CDR3 length: 15 residues. Trimming at V came to 3 bases and at J to 9 bases, leaving 10 bases not matched to a gene. The CDR3 nucleotides are TGTGCCAGCAGCGCCCTACAGGGGGCGCAGGGCATTCAGTACTTC. This translates into CASSALQGAQGIQYF.

The chain joins TRBV9 to TRBJ2-1, with D possibly being TRBD1 or TRBD2 (5 bases each). The CDR3 consists of 14 residues. V lost 7 bases and J 6 bases, leaving 17 bases between the germline ends. CDR1 is SGDLS and CDR2 is YYNGEE in the germline V gene. The DNA for the CDR3 is TGTGCCAGCTCCCCAGGACACGGACTCAATGAGCAGTTCTTC. It encodes CASSPGHGLNEQFF.

J is TRBJ2-5 and V is TRBV4-2, with 7 bases matching TRBD1. The CDR3 length is 14 residues. Trimming took 3 bases from V and 1 from J; bases not matched to a gene: 2. Per germline, CDR1 LGHNA and CDR2 YNFKEQ. This CDR3 reads CASSHTGAQETQYF. In DNA, the CDR3 is TGTGCCAGCAGCCACACAGGGGCCCAAGAGACCCAGTACTTC.

This sequence joins TRBV28 and TRBJ1-2, with a tentative D call TRBD1 (6 bases). This CDR3 has 14 residues. Per the germline V gene, CDR1 is MDHEN and CDR2 is SYDVKM. V dropped 5 bases and J dropped 4 bases, with 14 bases sitting between them. CDR3 in amino acids: CASSRGDIIYGYTF. CDR3 DNA sequence: TGTGCCAGCAGTAGGGGGGACATAATCTATGGCTACACCTTC.

CDR3 sequence reads: CASGNRGGYEQYF. CDR3 nucleotides: TGTGCCAGCGGGAACAGGGGGGGCTACGAGCAGTACTTC. The chain employs TRBV7-2 and TRBJ2-7; D is perhaps TRBD1 (8 bases). With 8 bases removed from V and 3 bases from J, the gap between germline ends came to 14 bases. The CDR3 sequence is 13 residues long. The V gene's germline CDR1 is SGHTA and CDR2 FQGNSA. The full variable domain, in which reference TRBV7-2 and TRBJ2-7 provide the parts outside the CDR3, is GAGVSQSPSNKVTEKGKDVELRCDPISGHTALYWYRQSLGQGLEFLIYFQGNSAPDKSGLPSDRFSAERTGGSVSTLTIQRTQQEDSAVYLCASGNRGGYEQYFGPGTRLTVT.

The chain combines TRBV21-1 with TRBJ2-7; TRBD1, the table's D call, lacks a check against the DNA. TRBV21-1 constitutes a pseudogene. This CDR3 is built from 9 residues. Written as DNA, the CDR3 is TGTGCCAGCAGCAGTGGGACAGGGTTC. Its protein is CASSSGTGF.

The CDR3 DNA sequence: TGTGCCAGCAGCGGGCACGCGGAAACAGGGGGCGCGTCCTACGAGCAGTACTTC. Translated: CASSGHAETGGASYEQYF. This chain joins TRBV9 and TRBJ2-7, with 9 bases fitting TRBD1. Germline V gives CDR1 SGDLS, CDR2 YYNGEE. V lost 3 bases to trimming and J lost 1 base; unmatched junction nucleotides: 14. The CDR3 consists of 18 residues.

This CDR3 reads CASSSSGYTEAFF. The CDR3 DNA reads TGTGCCAGCAGCTCATCAGGGTACACTGAAGCTTTCTTT. The chain links TRBV7-3 to TRBJ1-1, with D possibly matching TRBD1 (5 bases). CDR1 is SGHTA and CDR2 is FQGTGA in the germline V gene. The CDR3 sequence is 13 residues long. V was clipped by 4 bases and J by 3 bases, with 9 bases between them.

J is TRBJ2-4 and V is TRBV11-2; no definite D call. Germline loops: CDR1 SGHAT, CDR2 FQNNGV. CDR3 length: 12 residues. Trimming cost V 1 base and J 7 bases, with 5 bases left between them. Here the CDR3 reads CASSLGRNIQYF. CDR3 sequence (DNA): TGTGCCAGCAGCTTAGGCCGTAACATTCAGTACTTC.